This passage covers 19 T cell receptor beta chains from one sample sequenced in a study of cytomegalovirus exposure and HLA in healthy donors (dated by TCRdb to about 2017). The library came from the immunoSEQ multiplex PCR assay. The multiplex PCR relied on a mix of 60 forward primers for TCR Vbeta segments and 13 reverse primers for TCR Jbeta segments. TCRdb re-hosts the immuneACCESS table, in-frame sequences only. Its copies lack some clones; in the studies checked, an unresolved V gene accounts for under half of them, and the cause for the rest is not known. Counted in this sample were some 120,000 clones; roughly 9.9% of them appeared once. The top ten hold less than 4% of the sample. Input material: PBMCs. The source is a man younger than 45 in good health and CMV-seronegative.

This clone appeared a few times. The gene calls are TRBV6-1 and TRBJ2-3, with 7 bases lining up with TRBD2. In germline, CDR1 is MNHNS, CDR2 SASEGT. The CDR3 is 15 residues long. The J segment lost 1 base and the V segment lost 4 bases, leaving 5 bases of the junction unmatched. CDR3 coding DNA: TGTGCCAGCAGTGTAGCGAGCGGGGGCACAGATACGCAGTATTTT. Its translation: CASSVASGGTDTQYF.

This clone was found a few times. The CDR3 nucleotides read TGCAGCGTTGATCCGACAGCTGAAGCTTTCTTT. Amino acids: CSVDPTAEAFF. This chain uses TRBV29-1 with TRBJ1-1, with D perhaps TRBD1 (5 bases). This CDR3 has 11 residues. Germline CDR1 and CDR2: SQVTM and ANQGSEA. V lost 3 bases, J lost 6 bases, and 8 bases lay in between.

V is TRBV5-1 and J is TRBJ2-1; 7 bases map to TRBD2. This CDR3 contains 15 residues. The germline V gene has CDR1 SGHRS and CDR2 YFSETQ. Germline trimming cut 4 bases from V and 5 bases from J; bases unmatched to any gene: 9. CDR3 amino acids: CASSPLLAANNEQFF. CDR3 in DNA: TGCGCCAGCAGCCCGCTCCTAGCGGCAAACAATGAGCAGTTCTTC.

The chain has TRBV5-1 and TRBJ2-1; no clear D. Trimming removed 7 bases from V and 1 base from J, with 15 bases in between. This CDR3 is 15 amino acids long. Germline V CDR1 and CDR2: SGHRS, YFSETQ. This CDR3 is CASGTEKTSYNEQFF. For the CDR3, the DNA is TGCGCCAGCGGTACAGAAAAAACGTCCTACAATGAGCAGTTCTTC.

This clone was observed a handful of times. The chain recombines TRBV6-1 with TRBJ1-3; 9 bases line up with TRBD1. V was pared by 4 bases and J by 5 bases, with 6 bases of the junction left unmatched. Germline CDR1 MNHNS, CDR2 SASEGT. CDR3 length: 15 amino acids. The CDR3 loop reads CASSATGQGRNTIYF. The CDR3 coding sequence is TGTGCCAGCAGTGCGACGGGACAGGGCAGAAACACCATATATTTT.

CDR3 region: CASSHLQGRVNTEAFF. DNA of the CDR3: TGTGCCAGCAGCCATTTACAGGGTAGGGTAAACACTGAAGCTTTCTTT. The chain joins TRBV7-6 to TRBJ1-1, with D perhaps matching TRBD1 (6 bases). This CDR3 has 16 residues. CDR1 is SGHVS and CDR2 is FNYEAQ in the germline V gene. V lost 5 bases, J lost 2 bases, and 18 bases lay in between.

This clone was counted between two and nine times. The CDR3 loop is CASSYSSRGDTEAFF. CDR3 sequence (DNA): TGTGCCAGCAGTTACAGTAGCCGGGGGGACACTGAAGCTTTCTTT. The chain couples TRBV6-5 to TRBJ1-1, with D possibly TRBD1 on 5 matching bases. The V and J ends lost 2 bases and 3 bases respectively, with 13 bases between them. CDR1 is MNHEY and CDR2 is SVGAGI in the germline V gene. The CDR3 extends over 15 amino acids.

This clone was detected only a few times. The J gene is TRBJ2-7, the V gene TRBV5-6; a possible D gene is TRBD1 (6 bases). Per germline, CDR1 SGHDT and CDR2 YYEEEE. V was trimmed by 4 bases and J by 5 bases, leaving 13 bases between them. There are 13 residues in the CDR3. The CDR3 loop is CASSVGQNNEQYF. The CDR3 DNA reads TGTGCCAGCAGCGTCGGACAGAACAACGAGCAGTACTTC.

J is TRBJ2-7 and V is TRBV4-1; 8 positions agree with TRBD1. The CDR3 totals 15 residues. The junction had 8 bases not matched to a gene; V was cut back by 0 bases and J by 7 bases. Germline V gives CDR1 MGHRA, CDR2 YSYEKL. CDR3 DNA: TGCGCCAGCAGCCAAGACCGGGACAGGAGTTATGAGCAGTACTTC. Amino acid sequence: CASSQDRDRSYEQYF.

This clone turned up a few times. The chain carries TRBV6-5 and TRBJ1-1, with D possibly TRBD1 on 5 matching bases. Germline V gives CDR1 MNHEY, CDR2 SVGAGI. The ends were cut back, 8 bases at V and 5 bases at J, with 18 bases in the middle. This CDR3 is 14 amino acids long. CDR3 protein: CASRQGLRGTEAFF. In DNA form, the CDR3 reads TGTGCCAGCCGCCAGGGTCTTCGGGGGACTGAAGCTTTCTTT.

Only a few counts were recorded for this clone. This sequence joins TRBV4-2 and TRBJ2-5; no clear D. Germline assignment: CDR1 LGHNA and CDR2 YNFKEQ. This CDR3 contains 15 residues. Trimming removed 4 bases from V and 0 bases from J, with 12 bases in between. The CDR3, as DNA: TGTGCCAGCAGCCGAATCCTAGTAGACCAAGAGACCCAGTACTTC. Translated: CASSRILVDQETQYF.

The V gene is TRBV19, the J gene TRBJ1-2; TRBD1 might be the D (5 bases). The germline V gene encodes CDR1 LNHDA and CDR2 SQIVND (reference sequence). Trimming removed 6 bases from V and 4 bases from J, with 15 bases in between. The CDR3 is made up of 14 amino acids. In DNA form, the CDR3 reads TGTGCCAGTAGCCCCGGGCAGGGTGGCTATGGCTACACCTTC. Translation: CASSPGQGGYGYTF.

The chain combines TRBV4-3 with TRBJ1-6; D gene ambiguous. This CDR3 has 16 residues. V dropped 1 base and J dropped 9 bases, with 16 bases sitting between them. Germline V gene sequence: CDR1 LGHNA, CDR2 YSLEER. The CDR3 protein is CASSQAGGAGASPLHF. In DNA form, the CDR3 reads TGCGCCAGCAGCCAAGCAGGAGGAGCGGGCGCTTCACCCCTCCACTTT.

The chain uses TRBV4-1 and TRBJ1-1, with D perhaps matching TRBD1 (5 bases). CDR3 length equals 13 residues. Germline V gene lookup returns CDR1 MGHRA and CDR2 YSYEKL. The germline V and J ends were trimmed by 3 bases and 6 bases, with 11 bases remaining between them. DNA for the CDR3: TGCGCCAGCAGCCAGGAGGGGTTCTCTGAAGCTTTCTTT. Residues: CASSQEGFSEAFF.

This clone was seen a few times. This rearrangement joins TRBV9 to TRBJ2-1; perhaps TRBD1 as D (7 bases). From germline, CDR1 is SGDLS and CDR2 YYNGEE. The ends were cut back, 0 bases at V and 8 bases at J, with 15 bases in the middle. The CDR3 length is 15 residues. CDR3 in amino acids: CASSVVPGGFHEQFF. The CDR3 nucleotides are TGTGCCAGCAGCGTAGTACCAGGGGGGTTCCATGAGCAGTTCTTC.

In nucleotides, the CDR3 is TGTGCCAGCAGGGAGTACGGAGCTTTCTTT. Translation: CASREYGAFF. The chain carries TRBV2 and TRBJ1-1; D uncertain. The CDR3 consists of 10 residues. The V end was cut by 6 bases, the J end by 10 bases, with 9 bases between. The germline CDR1 and CDR2 sequences are SNHLY and FYNNEI. Full variable domain (remainder filled in from reference TRBV2 and TRBJ1-1): EPEVTQTPSHQVTQMGQEVILRCVPISNHLYFYWYRQILGQKVEFLVSFYNNEISEKSEIFDDQFSVERPDGSNFTLKIRSTKLEDSAMYFCASREYGAFFGQGTRLTVV.

This clone occurred a few times. The chain employs TRBV6-1 and TRBJ2-7; D unclear. CDR1 and CDR2 (germline): MNHNS, SASEGT. CDR3 length equals 13 residues. Deletions cut 7 bases from V and 2 bases from J, with 12 bases between. CDR3 nucleotide sequence: TGTGCCAGCAATTGGCCTCTAGCCTACGAGCAGTACTTC. Protein product: CASNWPLAYEQYF.

For this clone: A read error may produce the germline difference seen at one junction end. The chain has TRBV4-2 and TRBJ2-3; maybe TRBD2 (5 bases). Germline V CDR1 and CDR2: LGHNA, YNFKEQ. The length of the CDR3 is 15 residues. CDR3 sequence: CASSQVPSSTDTRYF. Here the CDR3 DNA reads TGTGCCAGCAGCCAAGTCCCTTCTAGCACAGATACGCGGTATTTT.

The chain is built from TRBV4-3 and TRBJ1-1; D not certain. This CDR3 has 14 residues. The V end lost 0 bases, the J end lost 1 base, and 6 bases lay between the germline ends. Germline-derived CDR1 and CDR2 are LGHNA and YSLEER. As DNA, the CDR3 is TGCGCCAGCAGCCAAGATAGAGCGAACACTGAAGCTTTCTTT. This translates into CASSQDRANTEAFF.